Each of the 17 T cell receptor beta chains below was sequenced from the same sample in a study of T cell clonality in common variable immunodeficiency. These receptors lack a known antigen. Study-wide results and limits: In common variable immunodeficiency, TCR beta chains reportedly carried fewer deletions and N-nucleotide insertions.

Sequencing used immunoSEQ multiplex PCR; TCRdb keeps in-frame clones, though not all of them. This sample shows roughly 42,000 clones and no singletons; 5% to 6.5% rests with the ten largest. The material sequenced was peripheral blood mononuclear cells. The receptors shown here come from a human donor with common variable immunodeficiency.

There are many counts of this clone. The read terminates 3 residues before the CDR3 end, so the remaining end is supplied by the germline J gene. This sequence joins TRBV6-2 or TRBV6-3 and TRBJ2-1; the D gene is possibly TRBD2 (6 bases). The CDR3 runs 15 residues. Germline V CDR1 and CDR2: MNHEY, SVGEGT. The V and J ends lost 6 bases and 6 bases respectively, with 18 bases between them. CDR3 DNA, as far as it was read: TGTGCCAGCAGCACATCCGCGGGGTTAGTCAATGAG. Amino acid sequence: CASSTSAGLVNE. The whole CDR3 reads CASSTSAGLVNEQFF.

CDR3 bases read: TGTGCCAGCAGTGAAGGGGCTAGCGACACAGATACG. It translates to CASSEGASDTDT. The full CDR3 protein reads CASSEGASDTDTQYF. The genes are TRBV2 and TRBJ2-3, with TRBD2 as a possible D gene (6 bases). The read finishes 3 residues shy of the CDR3 end, and the germline J gene is used to complete it. Germline V gives CDR1 SNHLY, CDR2 FYNNEI. V was pared by 1 base and J by 2 bases, with 10 bases between. The CDR3 contains 15 residues.

About this clone: Sequencing ends 3 residues short of the CDR3 end; the germline J gene provides the rest. V usage is TRBV7-9 and J usage is TRBJ1-3, with D maybe TRBD1 (5 bases). The CDR3 consists of 13 residues. The V and J ends lost 2 bases and 4 bases respectively, with 6 bases between them. Germline V CDR1 and CDR2: SEHNR, FQNEAQ (reference sequence). CDR3 bases read: TGTGCCAGCAGCTTATCAGGGGGAAACACC. Protein sequence: CASSLSGGNT. The CDR3 reads in full as CASSLSGGNTIYF.

This clone was detected many times. The CDR3 sequence: CASGPGTSNTDTQYF. The DNA read from the CDR3 is TGTGCTAGTGGTCCCGGGACTAGCAACACAGATACG. The chain links TRBV12-5 to TRBJ2-3; 9 nucleotides align to TRBD2. The CDR3 end is not reached by the read, which stops 3 residues before it; the germline J gene fills it in. Germline V lookup: CDR1 LGHNT, CDR2 FRNRAP. Trimming removed 5 bases from V and 2 bases from J; junction bases left unmatched: 5. This CDR3 spans 15 amino acids.

This clone was observed at least ten times. The read is 3 residues too short to cover the CDR3 end, so that end is filled in from the germline J gene. The chain has TRBV20-1 and TRBJ2-3; 8 bases line up with TRBD1. The germline V gene encodes CDR1 DFQATT and CDR2 SNEGSKA (reference sequence). V shed 8 bases, J shed 2 bases, and the junction held 9 bases outside the gene matches. CDR3 length: 14 residues. The CDR3 DNA, read in part, is TGCAGTTCCAAGACAGGGGTTAACACAGATACG. Encoded protein: CSSKTGVNTDT. The whole CDR3 region reads CSSKTGVNTDTQYF.

In this sample, this clone turned up a few times. The CDR3 end is not reached by the read, which stops 3 residues before it; the germline J gene fills it in. Within the sample, other DNA sequences also encode this same CDR3. The J gene is TRBJ1-5, the V gene TRBV30; D not certain. The CDR3 is made up of 14 amino acids. V shed 0 bases and J shed 1 base, with 7 bases lying between them. Per the germline V gene, CDR1 is GTSNPN and CDR2 is SVGIG (reference sequence). CDR3 region: CAWSVRGSNQPQHF. The sequenced part of the CDR3 DNA is TGTGCCTGGAGTGTACGGGGAAGCAATCAGCCC.

This clone has only a few counts. The sequenced fragment ends 3 residues before the CDR3 boundary, so the rest is inferred from the germline J gene. V gene TRBV30 combines with J gene TRBJ1-5; possibly TRBD1 for D (5 bases). This CDR3 has 15 amino acids. V was shortened by 4 bases and J by 4 bases, with 17 bases between the two germline ends. Germline CDR1 is GTSNPN and CDR2 is SVGIG (reference sequence). CDR3 DNA, as far as it was read: TGTGCCTGGACCGCATCGGGGGACGCGAATCAGCCC. Residues: CAWTASGDANQP. From start to end, the CDR3 is CAWTASGDANQPQHF.

Many counts were recorded for this clone. The CDR3 end lies 3 residues beyond the end of the read and is filled in from the germline J gene. The chain carries TRBV2 and TRBJ1-1; 8 bases align to TRBD1. After removal of 4 bases from V and 1 base from J, the junction contained 5 bases not matched to a gene. The CDR3 spans 15 residues. CDR1 SNHLY and CDR2 FYNNEI come from the germline V gene. This chain's CDR3 is CASSGTGKANTEAFF. CDR3 DNA (partial): TGTGCCAGCAGTGGGACAGGGAAGGCGAACACTGAA.

This clone was picked up many times. The read terminates 3 residues before the CDR3 end, so the remaining end is supplied by the germline J gene. The V and J genes are TRBV20-1 and TRBJ2-7, with 14 positions matching TRBD2. The CDR3 covers 16 residues. Germline V gene sequence: CDR1 DFQATT, CDR2 SNEGSKA (reference sequence). V was pared by 2 bases and J by 5 bases, with 8 bases of the junction left unmatched. CDR3 residues: CSARLGTSGRMDEQYF. The covered CDR3 bases are TGCAGTGCTAGACTTGGGACTAGCGGGAGAATGGACGAG.

Turning to this clone: The read terminates 3 residues before the CDR3 end, so the remaining end is supplied by the germline J gene. The rearrangement uses TRBV13 and TRBJ2-2; the D gene is possibly TRBD1 (6 bases). The CDR3 sequence is 16 residues long. Per germline, CDR1 PRHDT and CDR2 FYEKMQ (reference sequence). Trimming stripped 7 bases from V and 4 bases from J, with 19 bases between. CDR3 amino acids: CASTLFGQFATGELFF. The sequenced CDR3 bases are TGTGCCAGCACCCTCTTCGGACAGTTTGCCACCGGGGAG.

This clone has a count of ten or more. The read comes to an end 3 residues before the CDR3 does, leaving the germline J gene to fill in the end. The chain uses TRBV5-1 and TRBJ2-4; TRBD2 might be the D (7 bases). V lost 5 bases to trimming and J lost 5 bases, with 17 bases between them. This CDR3 is built from 15 residues. The germline V gene has CDR1 SGHRS and CDR2 YFSETQ. The CDR3 is CASRNGGGLENIQYF. CDR3 bases read: TGCGCCAGCAGAAATGGCGGGGGCTTGGAAAACATT.

This clone was counted between two and nine times. The CDR3 end lies 3 residues beyond the end of the read and is filled in from the germline J gene. V is TRBV19 and J is TRBJ1-4; 7 bases agree with TRBD1. The CDR3 is made up of 14 amino acids. Germline assignment: CDR1 LNHDA and CDR2 SQIVND (reference sequence). Germline trimming cut 6 bases from V and 6 bases from J; bases unmatched to any gene: 7. The part of the CDR3 DNA that was read is TGTGCCAGTAGCAGGATTACAGGGGATGAAAAA. It codes for CASSRITGDEK. The complete CDR3 sequence is CASSRITGDEKLFF.

This clone showed up just a few times. Coverage ceases 3 residues before the CDR3 finishes, and the germline J gene fills in the end. The V call is TRBV2, the J call TRBJ1-1; 10 bases line up with TRBD1. This CDR3 region has 12 residues. Germline CDR1 and CDR2: SNHLY and FYNNEI. CDR3 region: CASTRTGGEAFF. CDR3 DNA, as far as it was read: TGTGCCAGCACTAGGACAGGGGGAGAG.

In its sample, this clone was seen a few times. The read comes to an end 3 residues before the CDR3 does, leaving the germline J gene to fill in the end. V usage is TRBV20-1 and J usage is TRBJ2-1, with 10 positions matching TRBD2. After removal of 8 bases from V and 8 bases from J, the junction contained 12 bases not matched to a gene. The CDR3 sequence is 14 residues long. Germline-derived CDR1 and CDR2 are DFQATT and SNEGSKA (reference sequence). The covered CDR3 bases are TGCAGTTATATAGGGCTAGCGGGGGACTATGAG. It is translated as CSYIGLAGDYE. In full, the CDR3 reads CSYIGLAGDYEQFF.

Remarks on this clone: The read stops 3 residues short of the end of the CDR3; the missing end is completed from the germline J gene. The rearrangement joins TRBV2 to TRBJ1-2, with TRBD1 matching 8 bases. J lost 7 bases, V lost 4 bases, and 5 bases had no gene match. CDR1 is SNHLY and CDR2 is FYNNEI in the germline V gene. The CDR3 contains 13 residues. The CDR3 DNA, read in part, is TGTGCCAGCAGTGTGCGGACAGGGTTTGGC. Its translation: CASSVRTGFG. The whole CDR3 protein reads CASSVRTGFGYTF.

This clone was seen more than once but under ten times. The missing CDR3 end, 3 residues past where the read stops, is filled in from the germline J gene. V and J are TRBV7-6 and TRBJ1-6, with 10 positions matching TRBD1. The V gene's germline CDR1 is SGHVS and CDR2 FNYEAQ. This CDR3 has 14 residues. CDR3 loop: CASSEGQGERPLHF. Incomplete CDR3 DNA: TGTGCCAGCAGCGAAGGACAGGGGGAAAGGCCC.

This clone was picked up many times. The read halts 3 residues ahead of the CDR3 end, with the missing end drawn from the germline J gene. This chain joins TRBV19 and TRBJ2-6; tentatively, D is TRBD1 (6 bases). CDR1 is LNHDA, CDR2 SQIVND, per germline (reference sequence). The germline V and J ends were trimmed by 3 bases and 4 bases, with 10 bases remaining between them. The CDR3 spans 15 residues. The CDR3 loop reads CASSINRAGANVLTF. The sequenced CDR3 bases are TGTGCCAGTAGTATCAACAGGGCGGGGGCCAACGTC.